The 16 T cell receptor beta chains listed next were all sequenced from one sample in a study of OX40 agonist ivuxolimab in advanced cancers. Clones were read by immunoSEQ multiplex PCR, and TCRdb kept only the in-frame ones, dropping some. The table records 55,000 to 70,000 clones, approximately 86% of them present only once. This specimen consisted of CD4+ or CD8+ T cells sorted from blood, obtained in a trial of the OX40 agonist ivuxolimab. The receptors were sampled from an adult with an advanced solid tumor such as melanoma, head and neck, liver or kidney cancer.

This clone has a handful of counts. The rearrangement uses TRBV5-4 and TRBJ2-7; 10 nucleotides match TRBD2. V shed 4 bases, J shed 5 bases, and the junction held 9 bases outside the gene matches. The CDR3 has 15 amino acids. The germline V gene has CDR1 SGHNT and CDR2 YYREEE (reference sequence). The CDR3 is CASSASGRALDEQYF. The CDR3 region has the DNA TGTGCCAGCAGCGCGAGCGGGAGGGCCCTCGACGAGCAGTACTTC.

This clone came up once. This rearrangement joins TRBV5-1 to TRBJ2-1; 11 bases are shared with TRBD2. V shed 4 bases and J 10 bases; nucleotides not matched to a gene: 10. The CDR3 has 15 residues. Germline assignment: CDR1 SGHRS and CDR2 YFSETQ. The CDR3 reads CASSTLAGGWKEQFF. The CDR3 DNA reads TGCGCCAGCAGCACTCTAGCGGGAGGCTGGAAGGAGCAGTTCTTC.

This sequence joins TRBV5-1 and TRBJ2-7; tentative D call: TRBD1 (6 bases). Trimming took 3 bases from V and 5 from J, leaving 18 bases between them. CDR1 and CDR2 (germline): SGHRS, YFSETQ. The CDR3 contains 15 residues. DNA of the CDR3: TGCGCCAGCAGCTACACCTACGAATACAGGGACGAGCAGTACTTC. Its translation is CASSYTYEYRDEQYF.

The CDR3 sequence is CASSFDRAGTEAFF. The CDR3 region has the DNA TGTGCCAGTAGTTTCGACAGGGCGGGGACTGAAGCTTTCTTT. This chain connects TRBV19 to TRBJ1-1; 7 nucleotides line up with TRBD1. This CDR3 spans 14 amino acids. The germline V gene encodes CDR1 LNHDA and CDR2 SQIVND (reference sequence). Trimming cost V 5 bases and J 5 bases; bases outside gene matches: 8.

The V call is TRBV28, the J call TRBJ1-2; D unresolved. The germline V and J ends were trimmed by 6 bases and 4 bases, with 18 bases remaining between them. The germline CDR1 and CDR2 sequences are MDHEN and SYDVKM. The CDR3 consists of 15 residues. CDR3 loop: CASRPISARTYGYTF. For the CDR3, the DNA is TGTGCCAGCAGGCCTATCTCAGCCAGGACCTATGGCTACACCTTC.

The gene calls are TRBV28 and TRBJ2-7; no definite D call. The germline gives CDR1 MDHEN, CDR2 SYDVKM. V was shortened by 8 bases and J by 4 bases, with 12 bases between the two germline ends. CDR3 size: 12 residues. The CDR3 nucleotides are TGTGCCAGCGCAGCTGGCACGTACGAGCAGTACTTC. It codes for CASAAGTYEQYF.

The chain is built from TRBV5-4 and TRBJ2-1, with 9 bases that match TRBD2. Germline CDR1 SGHNT, CDR2 YYREEE (reference sequence). There are 17 residues in the CDR3. V lost 0 bases, J lost 4 bases, and 8 bases stayed unmatched. The chain's CDR3 is CASSLARRGGAYNEQFF. The CDR3 region has the DNA TGTGCCAGCAGCTTGGCTCGGCGGGGGGGCGCGTACAATGAGCAGTTCTTC.

The rearrangement joins TRBV19 to TRBJ2-3; no firm D call. Germline CDR1 reads LNHDA; CDR2 reads SQIVND (reference sequence). Trimming took off 6 bases at V and 3 bases at J, with 19 bases between the two ends. The CDR3 loop spans 16 amino acids. CDR3 in DNA: TGTGCCAGTAGCTCTACACCGTGGGTAGCTACAGATACGCAGTATTTT. This translates into CASSSTPWVATDTQYF.

The chain employs TRBV11-2 and TRBJ2-5, with D maybe TRBD1 (6 bases). CDR1 and CDR2 (germline): SGHAT, FQNNGV. This CDR3 region has 15 residues. With 4 bases removed from V and 3 bases from J, the gap between germline ends came to 15 bases. CDR3 loop: CASSSGTRREETQYF. CDR3 sequence (DNA): TGTGCCAGCAGCTCCGGGACACGGCGGGAAGAGACCCAGTACTTC.

A remark on this clone: At the DNA level, this CDR3 is encoded by other sequences in the same sample as well. The chain is built from TRBV7-2 and TRBJ2-7, with D perhaps TRBD1 or TRBD2 (5 bases each). V lost 5 bases to trimming and J lost 3 bases, with 8 bases between them. CDR1 and CDR2 (germline): SGHTA, FQGNSA. The CDR3 runs 12 residues. The CDR3 sequence: CASSGTSYEQYF. Here the CDR3 DNA reads TGTGCCAGCAGCGGGACGAGCTACGAGCAGTACTTC.

The rearrangement links TRBV27 to TRBJ1-2; D is undetermined. Trimming took off 8 bases at V and 4 bases at J, with 20 bases between the two ends. Per germline, CDR1 MNHEY and CDR2 SMNVEV (reference sequence). This CDR3 region has 15 residues. CDR3 DNA: TGTGCCAGCGCCGAATCGGGAGTGAAGTCCTATGGCTACACCTTC. This codes for CASAESGVKSYGYTF.

The chain combines TRBV5-6 with TRBJ1-5, with D perhaps matching TRBD1 (5 bases). V was pared by 7 bases and J by 3 bases, with 14 bases between. Looked up from germline, CDR1 is SGHDT and CDR2 is YYEEEE. This CDR3 region has 14 residues. The CDR3: CASSSGLSNQPQHF. As DNA, the CDR3 is TGTGCCAGCTCGTCAGGGTTATCCAATCAGCCCCAGCATTTT. Supplemented by reference TRBV5-6 and TRBJ1-5, the full variable domain reads DAGVTQSPTHLIKTRGQQVTLRCSPKSGHDTVSWYQQALGQGPQFIFQYYEEEERQRGNFPDRFSGHQFPNYSSELNVNALLLGDSALYLCASSSGLSNQPQHFGDGTRLSIL.

The chain employs TRBV7-9 and TRBJ2-1, with D perhaps matching TRBD2 (7 bases). The ends were cut back, 1 base at V and 4 bases at J, with 11 bases in the middle. Germline CDR1 SEHNR, CDR2 FQNEAQ (reference sequence). The CDR3 covers 15 residues. CDR3 nucleotide sequence: TGTGCCAGCAGCTTAGGTGCGGGGGCTTACAATGAGCAGTTCTTC. Translated: CASSLGAGAYNEQFF.

The rearrangement links TRBV28 to TRBJ1-2, with D tentatively TRBD1 (6 bases). The CDR3 has 15 residues. Germline V gene lookup returns CDR1 MDHEN and CDR2 SYDVKM. V was cut by 2 bases and J by 6 bases, with 16 bases left in between. CDR3 in DNA: TGTGCCAGCAGTTTAGCCGGGGGGCCTTCCGATGGCTACACCTTC. Translating gives CASSLAGGPSDGYTF.

V usage is TRBV28 and J usage is TRBJ1-1; 7 bases map to TRBD1. This CDR3 is built from 14 residues. Germline V gene sequence: CDR1 MDHEN, CDR2 SYDVKM. V shed 5 bases and J 1 base; nucleotides not matched to a gene: 4. The CDR3 DNA follows: TGTGCCAGCAGTATTTCAGGGGGGAACACTGAAGCTTTCTTT. It codes for CASSISGGNTEAFF.

V is TRBV10-3 and J is TRBJ2-3, with 7 bases lining up with TRBD2. Germline CDR1 is ENHRY and CDR2 is SYGVKD. The V and J ends lost 10 bases and 2 bases, in that order; junction bases with no gene match: 15. There are 16 residues in the CDR3. This CDR3 is CATSRGGGGNTDTQYF. The CDR3 region has the DNA TGTGCCACCTCCCGTGGGGGGGGAGGAAACACAGATACGCAGTATTTT.